This record concerns one T cell receptor beta chain sequence. Negative isolation was used for CD8+ and CD4+ T cells and FACS enrichment for TEMRA cells. This sample stems from a study of CD8 T cells in Susac syndrome. The authors reverse transcribed roughly 0.5 to 1 ug RNA with random hexamers. TCRdb reprocessed the immunoSEQ multiplex PCR reads with MiXCR, giving one entry per CDR3 protein. The table includes roughly 160,000 distinct CDR3 sequences, around 96% detected once. This CDR3 contains 14 residues. Germline assignment: CDR1 SEHNR and CDR2 FQNEAQ (reference sequence). Deletions cut 4 bases from V and 5 bases from J, with 11 bases between.

The source is a human donor in good health. The chain combines TRBV7-9 with TRBJ1-4; the D gene is possibly TRBD1 (5 bases). Specimen: CD4+ T cells from PBMCs. CDR3 sequence (DNA): TGTGCCAGCAGCTCCGGGACGGCAAATGAAAAACTGTTTTTT. Its protein product is CASSSGTANEKLFF.